This T cell receptor (beta chain) was observed in a study of CD8 T cells in ankylosing spondylitis. Findings of the study overall: Matched synovial fluid from ankylosing spondylitis patients was reported to be enriched for disease-linked clones. Typical of ankylosing spondylitis blood, it appeared, was a TCR beta motif of roughly eight highly homologous variants.

V was shortened by 0 bases and J by 0 bases, with 11 bases between the two germline ends. CDR1 and CDR2 (germline): DFQATT, SNEGSKA (reference sequence). The CDR3 consists of 15 residues. For TCR beta, libraries came from quantitative 5'-RACE with molecular barcodes. TCRdb used MiXCR to reprocess the 5' RACE reads, holding one entry per CDR3 protein. In the table there are hundreds of thousands of distinct CDR3 sequences, roughly 13% of which are singletons. Remarks on this clonotype: What it binds is not known.

Sequenced input: blood, either unsorted or a sorted T cell fraction (not recorded which). V and J are TRBV20-1 and TRBJ1-1; D unresolved. This TCR came from a male donor with ankylosing spondylitis. CDR3: CSARDLGHLNTEAFF. The CDR3 DNA reads as TGCAGTGCTAGAGATCTTGGGCATTTGAACACTGAAGCTTTCTTT.